The 3 T cell receptor beta chains reported below all come from one sample, sequenced in a study of blood T cell repertoires in COVID-19. The protocol was immunoSEQ multiplex PCR, while the TCRdb copy is restricted to in-frame clones and leaves out a portion. The sample yields about 180,000 clones, approximately 87% seen once. The sequencing input was peripheral blood. The receptors shown here come from a person aged 65-85 years with COVID-19, enrolled during active disease.

The chain has TRBV6-5 and TRBJ1-6; TRBD1 matches 8 bases. The CDR3 spans 15 residues. CDR1 MNHEY and CDR2 SVGAGI come from the germline V gene. V lost 5 bases to trimming and J lost 13 bases; unmatched junction nucleotides: 13. The DNA for the CDR3 is TGTGCCAGCAGTATAAGACAGGGGTACGGGATTCCCCTCCACTTT. Translation: CASSIRQGYGIPLHF.

This clone has only one observation. V usage is TRBV15 and J usage is TRBJ2-1; 8 positions agree with TRBD2. Trimming removed 7 bases from V and 8 bases from J; junction bases left unmatched: 7. Germline lookup yields CDR1 LNHNV and CDR2 YYDKDF (reference sequence). The CDR3 length is 13 residues. CDR3: CATTGGESDEQFF. The CDR3 DNA reads TGTGCCACCACGGGGGGGGAATCGGATGAGCAGTTCTTC.

The rearrangement joins TRBV19 to TRBJ2-7; 9 bases line up with TRBD2. The germline V gene encodes CDR1 LNHDA and CDR2 SQIVND (reference sequence). The CDR3 spans 15 residues. Trimming removed 0 bases from V and 5 bases from J; junction bases left unmatched: 5. The CDR3 protein is CASSIDLAGTNEQYF. CDR3 sequence (DNA): TGTGCCAGTAGTATAGATCTAGCGGGAACTAACGAGCAGTACTTC.